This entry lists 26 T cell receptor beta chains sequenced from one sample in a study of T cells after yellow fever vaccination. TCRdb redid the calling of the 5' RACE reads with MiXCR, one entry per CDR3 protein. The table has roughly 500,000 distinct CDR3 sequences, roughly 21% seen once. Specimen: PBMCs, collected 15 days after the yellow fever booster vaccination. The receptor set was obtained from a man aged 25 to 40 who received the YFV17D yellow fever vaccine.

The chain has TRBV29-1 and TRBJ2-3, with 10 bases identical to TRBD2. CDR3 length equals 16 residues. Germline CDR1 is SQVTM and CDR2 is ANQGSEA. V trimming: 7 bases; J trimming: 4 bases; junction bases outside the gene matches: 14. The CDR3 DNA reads TGCAGCGGCACGAGGGGTCTAGCGGGAGTCGCAGATACGCAGTATTTT. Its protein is CSGTRGLAGVADTQYF.

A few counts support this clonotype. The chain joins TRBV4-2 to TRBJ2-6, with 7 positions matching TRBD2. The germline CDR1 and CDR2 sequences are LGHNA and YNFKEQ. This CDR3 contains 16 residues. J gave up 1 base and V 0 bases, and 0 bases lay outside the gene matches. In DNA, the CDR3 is TGTGCCAGCAGCCAAGAGGGGGGGTCTGGGGCCAACGTCCTGACTTTC. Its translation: CASSQEGGSGANVLTF.

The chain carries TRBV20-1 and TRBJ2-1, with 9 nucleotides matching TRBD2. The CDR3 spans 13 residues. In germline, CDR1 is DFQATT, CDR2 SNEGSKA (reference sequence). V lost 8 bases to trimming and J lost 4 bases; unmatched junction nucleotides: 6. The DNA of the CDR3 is TGCAGTACCCTAGCGGGGAATTACAATGAGCAGTTCTTC. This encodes CSTLAGNYNEQFF.

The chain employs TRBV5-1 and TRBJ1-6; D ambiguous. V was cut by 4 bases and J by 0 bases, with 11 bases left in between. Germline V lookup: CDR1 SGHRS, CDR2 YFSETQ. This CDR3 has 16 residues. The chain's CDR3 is CASSVDSSSYNSPLHF. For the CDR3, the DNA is TGCGCCAGCAGCGTGGACTCGAGCTCCTATAATTCACCCCTCCACTTT.

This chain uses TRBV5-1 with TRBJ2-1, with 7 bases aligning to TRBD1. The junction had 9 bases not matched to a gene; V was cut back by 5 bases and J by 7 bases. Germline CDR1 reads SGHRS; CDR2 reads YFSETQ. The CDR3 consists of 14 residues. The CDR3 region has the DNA TGCGCCAGCAGGACAGGGTCGGGTGGGAATGAGCAGTTCTTC. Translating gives CASRTGSGGNEQFF. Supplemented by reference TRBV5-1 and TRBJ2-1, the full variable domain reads KAGVTQTPRYLIKTRGQQVTLSCSPISGHRSVSWYQQTPGQGLQFLFEYFSETQRNKGNFPGRFSGRQFSNSRSEMNVSTLELGDSALYLCASRTGSGGNEQFFGPGTRLTVL.

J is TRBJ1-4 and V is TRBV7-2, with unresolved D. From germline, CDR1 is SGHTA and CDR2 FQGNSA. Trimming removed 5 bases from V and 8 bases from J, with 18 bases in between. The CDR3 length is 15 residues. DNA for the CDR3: TGTGCCAGCAGCCAAGGGCCCGGGGATAGGGAAAAACTGTTTTTT. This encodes CASSQGPGDREKLFF.

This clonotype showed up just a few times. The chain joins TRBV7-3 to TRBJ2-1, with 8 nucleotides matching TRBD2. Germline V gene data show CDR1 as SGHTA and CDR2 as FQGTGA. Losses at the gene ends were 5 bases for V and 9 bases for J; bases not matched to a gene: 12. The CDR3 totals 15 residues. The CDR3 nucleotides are TGTGCCAGCAGCACCACCCCGCGGGAGGATGGTGAGCAGTTCTTC. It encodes CASSTTPREDGEQFF.

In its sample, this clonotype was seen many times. This CDR3 reads CASSSETIYEQYF. CDR3 nucleotide sequence: TGTGCCAGCTCCTCCGAGACTATCTACGAGCAGTACTTC. V usage is TRBV18 and J usage is TRBJ2-7; TRBD2 is a possible D gene (5 bases). The V gene's germline CDR1 is KGHSH and CDR2 LQKENI. Trimming pared 6 bases from V and 3 bases from J, leaving 12 bases between. This CDR3 is 13 amino acids long.

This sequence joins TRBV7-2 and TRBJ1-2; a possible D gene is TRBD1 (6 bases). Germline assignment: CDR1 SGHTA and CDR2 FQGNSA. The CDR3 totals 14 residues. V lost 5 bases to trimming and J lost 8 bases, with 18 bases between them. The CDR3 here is CASSRIVQGRGYTF. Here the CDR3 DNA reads TGTGCCAGCAGCCGAATCGTACAGGGTAGAGGCTACACCTTC. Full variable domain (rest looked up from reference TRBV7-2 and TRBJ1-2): GAGVSQSPSNKVTEKGKDVELRCDPISGHTALYWYRQSLGQGLEFLIYFQGNSAPDKSGLPSDRFSAERTGGSVSTLTIQRTQQEDSAVYLCASSRIVQGRGYTFGSGTRLTVV.

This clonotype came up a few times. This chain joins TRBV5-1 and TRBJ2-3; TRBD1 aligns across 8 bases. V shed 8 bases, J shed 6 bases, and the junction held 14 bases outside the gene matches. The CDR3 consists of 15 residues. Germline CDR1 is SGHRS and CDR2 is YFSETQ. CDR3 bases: TGCGCCAGTCACATGAGCCAGGGGGCATGGGATACGCAGTATTTT. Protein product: CASHMSQGAWDTQYF.

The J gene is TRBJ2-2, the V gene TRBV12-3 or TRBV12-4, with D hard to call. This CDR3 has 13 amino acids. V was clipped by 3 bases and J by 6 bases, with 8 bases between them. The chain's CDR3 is CASSLAPAGELFF. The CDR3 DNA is TGTGCCAGCAGTTTGGCGCCGGCCGGGGAGCTGTTTTTT.

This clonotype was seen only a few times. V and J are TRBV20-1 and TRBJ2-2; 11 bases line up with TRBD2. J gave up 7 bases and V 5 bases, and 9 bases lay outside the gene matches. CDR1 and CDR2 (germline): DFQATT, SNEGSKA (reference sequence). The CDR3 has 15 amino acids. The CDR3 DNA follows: TGCAGTGCTCAAACTAGCGGGAGATTAAACGGGGAGCTGTTTTTT. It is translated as CSAQTSGRLNGELFF.

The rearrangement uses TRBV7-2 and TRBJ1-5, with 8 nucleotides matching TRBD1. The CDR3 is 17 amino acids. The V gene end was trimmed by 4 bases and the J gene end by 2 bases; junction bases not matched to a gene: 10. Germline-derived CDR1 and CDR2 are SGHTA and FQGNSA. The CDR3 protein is CASSSLGQGSGNQPQHF. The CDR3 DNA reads TGTGCCAGCAGCTCGCTAGGACAGGGATCTGGCAATCAGCCCCAGCATTTT.

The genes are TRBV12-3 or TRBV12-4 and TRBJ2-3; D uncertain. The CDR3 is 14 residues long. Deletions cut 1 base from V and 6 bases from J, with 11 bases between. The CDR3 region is CASSLVQSADTQYF. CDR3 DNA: TGTGCCAGCAGTTTAGTCCAGAGCGCGGATACGCAGTATTTT.

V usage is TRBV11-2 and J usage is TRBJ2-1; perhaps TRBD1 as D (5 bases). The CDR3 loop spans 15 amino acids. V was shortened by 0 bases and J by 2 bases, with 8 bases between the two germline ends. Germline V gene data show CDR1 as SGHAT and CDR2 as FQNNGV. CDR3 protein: CASSLEGAAYNEQFF. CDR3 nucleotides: TGTGCCAGCAGCTTAGAAGGGGCGGCCTACAATGAGCAGTTCTTC.

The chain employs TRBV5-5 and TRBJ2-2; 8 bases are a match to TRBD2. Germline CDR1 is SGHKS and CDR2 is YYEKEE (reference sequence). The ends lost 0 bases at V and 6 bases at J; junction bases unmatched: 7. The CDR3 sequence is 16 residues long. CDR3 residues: CASSLDSGSGAGELFF. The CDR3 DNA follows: TGTGCCAGCAGCTTGGACAGCGGGAGTGGAGCCGGGGAGCTGTTTTTT.

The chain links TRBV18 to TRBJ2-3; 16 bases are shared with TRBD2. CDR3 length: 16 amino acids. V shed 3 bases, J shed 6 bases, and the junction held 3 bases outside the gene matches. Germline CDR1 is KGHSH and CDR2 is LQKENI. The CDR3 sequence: CASSPAGLAGGDTQYF. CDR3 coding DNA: TGTGCCAGCTCACCGGCGGGACTAGCGGGAGGGGATACGCAGTATTTT.

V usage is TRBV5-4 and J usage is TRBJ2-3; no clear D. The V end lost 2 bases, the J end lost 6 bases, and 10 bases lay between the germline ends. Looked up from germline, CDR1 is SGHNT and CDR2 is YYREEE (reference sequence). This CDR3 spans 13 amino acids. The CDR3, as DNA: TGTGCCAGCAGCTTATCGGACGTTGATACGCAGTATTTT. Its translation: CASSLSDVDTQYF.

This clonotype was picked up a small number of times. The CDR3 bases are TGTGCCAGCAGATTCGGACAGGGGGCCCTTTCACCCCTCCACTTT. This codes for CASRFGQGALSPLHF. The chain uses TRBV5-5 and TRBJ1-6; 11 bases match TRBD1. The CDR3 has 15 amino acids. Germline CDR1 SGHKS, CDR2 YYEKEE (reference sequence). V gave up 5 bases and J gave up 9 bases; unmatched junction bases: 7. The full variable domain, with the rest looked up from reference TRBV5-5 and TRBJ1-6, is DAGVTQSPTHLIKTRGQQVTLRCSPISGHKSVSWYQQVLGQGPQFIFQYYEKEERGRGNFPDRFSARQFPNYSSELNVNALLLGDSALYLCASRFGQGALSPLHFGNGTRLTVT.

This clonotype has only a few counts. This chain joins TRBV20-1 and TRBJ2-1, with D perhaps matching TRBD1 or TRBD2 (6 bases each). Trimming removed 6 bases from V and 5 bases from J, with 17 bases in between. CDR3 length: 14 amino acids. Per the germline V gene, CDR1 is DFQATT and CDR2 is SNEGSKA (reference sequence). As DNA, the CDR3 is TGCAGTGCCATGACTATCCGGGGGCACAATGAGCAGTTCTTC. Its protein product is CSAMTIRGHNEQFF.

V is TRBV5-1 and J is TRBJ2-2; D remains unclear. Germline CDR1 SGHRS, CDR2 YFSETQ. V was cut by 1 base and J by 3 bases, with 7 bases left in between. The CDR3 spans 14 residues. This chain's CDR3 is CASSLHWDTGELFF. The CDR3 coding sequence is TGCGCCAGCAGCTTGCATTGGGACACCGGGGAGCTGTTTTTT.

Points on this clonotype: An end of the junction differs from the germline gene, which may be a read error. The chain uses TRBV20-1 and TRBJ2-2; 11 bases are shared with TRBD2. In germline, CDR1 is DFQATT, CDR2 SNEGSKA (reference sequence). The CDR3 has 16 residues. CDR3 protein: CCAPTSGTSNTGELFF. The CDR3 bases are TGCTGTGCACCGACTAGCGGGACATCGAACACCGGGGAGCTGTTTTTT.

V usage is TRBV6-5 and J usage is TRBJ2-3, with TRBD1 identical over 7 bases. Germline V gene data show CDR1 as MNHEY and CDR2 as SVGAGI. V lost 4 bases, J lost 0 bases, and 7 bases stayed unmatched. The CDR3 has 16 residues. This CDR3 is CASSWDREMSTDTQYF. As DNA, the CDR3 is TGTGCCAGCAGTTGGGACAGAGAAATGAGCACAGATACGCAGTATTTT.

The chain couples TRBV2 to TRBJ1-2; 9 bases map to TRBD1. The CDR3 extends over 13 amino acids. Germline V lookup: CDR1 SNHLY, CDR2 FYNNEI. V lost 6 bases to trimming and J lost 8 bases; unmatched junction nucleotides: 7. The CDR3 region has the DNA TGTGCCAGCAGAGACAGGGGGAGGAACGGCTACACCTTC. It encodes CASRDRGRNGYTF.

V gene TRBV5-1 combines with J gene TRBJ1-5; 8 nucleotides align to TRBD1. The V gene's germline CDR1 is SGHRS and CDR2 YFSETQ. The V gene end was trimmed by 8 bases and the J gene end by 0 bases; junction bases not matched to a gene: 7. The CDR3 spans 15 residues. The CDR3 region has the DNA TGCGCCAGTCGGCAGGGGGCCTATAGCAATCAGCCCCAGCATTTT. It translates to CASRQGAYSNQPQHF.

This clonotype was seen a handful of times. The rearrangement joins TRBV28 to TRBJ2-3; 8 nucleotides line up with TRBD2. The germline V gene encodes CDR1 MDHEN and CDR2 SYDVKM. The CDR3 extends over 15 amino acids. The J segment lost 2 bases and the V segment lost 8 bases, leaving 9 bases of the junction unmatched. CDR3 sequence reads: CASEEIAGFTDTQYF. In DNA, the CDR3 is TGTGCCAGCGAAGAAATAGCGGGATTCACAGATACGCAGTATTTT.